Given below is one T cell receptor (beta chain) in context. The data derive from a study of PD-L1 blockade in urothelial cancer. Study background: From about 2014, patients received atezolizumab, given as 1,200 mg intravenously every 3 weeks. Median T cell yield from blood was about 130,000.

CDR3 length equals 14 residues. The germline gives CDR1 MNHNY, CDR2 SVGAGI (reference sequence). V lost 6 bases to trimming and J lost 4 bases, with 13 bases between them. TCRdb's table, derived via immunoSEQ multiplex PCR, lists solely in-frame clones and lacks some. Of roughly 25,000 clones in the sample, more than 70% are singletons; the top ten hold about 8.9%. Here the sequenced sample was PBMCs, taken around atezolizumab (anti-PD-L1) treatment. The chain carries TRBV6-6 and TRBJ1-3; possible D gene TRBD1, 6 bases. The TCR comes from a man between 65 and 85 years old with urothelial cancer. The CDR3 bases are TGTGCCAGCAGACCGTTGGGGGCAGGAAACACCATATATTTT. It translates to CASRPLGAGNTIYF.